This TCR beta chain was identified in a study of cytomegalovirus exposure and HLA in healthy donors (dated by TCRdb to the late 2010s). Study-level background: An earlier analysis of fewer than 750 of the donors reported around 280 Gb of sequence data and 117 million unique TCR beta sequences obtained from roughly 170 million T cells. Roughly 310 gigabases of sequencing data and 70 million to 100 million unique TCR sequences were included in an early release covering over 600 HLA-typed donors. Of the roughly 400 genotyped donors, roughly 76% were placed in the genetic ancestry cluster associated with self-reported Caucasian donors. The study aimed to test whether cataloging public T cell receptors could reveal signatures of past pathogen exposure. The T cell repertoires of some 670 subjects were profiled by immunosequencing and related to cytomegalovirus serostatus. Besides the first cohort of 666 subjects, a separate validation cohort made up of 120 different subjects was used. The study combined high-throughput TCR immunosequencing, statistical association of individual TCRs with disease status, and machine learning to predict cytomegalovirus infection status. A later analysis re-analyzed previously published TCR beta repertoires from about 600 donors and added high-resolution HLA genotyping to study TCR occurrence patterns. Rather than drawing on any new phenotypic data, the later analysis identified candidate immune exposures from TCR beta sequences and the way those sequences occurred across donors. In an earlier analysis of more than 550 of the donors, high-throughput TCR beta sequencing was used to judge whether each TCR beta V gene segment behaved as functional or pseudogenic. Donor age, sex, ethnicity and CMV serostatus were collected together with the repertoire data. Genome-wide SNP genotypes for about 60% of the roughly 670 donors were used in a later genetic analysis, which treated that subset as a discovery cohort. Every repertoire in the discovery cohort had been generated on one and the same sequencing platform. HLA typing included class I and class II loci at four-digit resolution. The number of typed donors differed by locus: about 620-640 for A, B, C, DRB1 and DQB1; 500 to 550 for DQA1; 606 for DPA1; and roughly 450 for DPB1. A few DR-DQ haplotypes were handled as single units for association and clustering because linkage in the cohort was strong. Among some 410 genotyped donors of the cohort, an average of about 240,000 unique TCR beta nucleotide sequences were sequenced per donor, roughly 18% of them non-productive.

Study-level results and caveats: Several of the top co-occurrence clusters appeared to be linked to parvovirus B19, influenza, CMV and Epstein-Barr virus, according to a later analysis. Correlated functional status among segregating V segments might be attributable to linkage disequilibrium, but an unknown experimental factor could not be ruled out. The authors suggested that the approach could potentially be generalized to other disease states and immunological phenotypes. Compared with equally common non-associated chains, HLA-associated TCR beta chains in a later analysis were more clonally expanded and had lower generation probabilities. According to a later analysis, most CMV-associated TCR beta chains appeared to be HLA-restricted, and the HLA associations seemed to be driven largely by CMV exposure. The classifier was reported to diagnose cytomegalovirus status with high specificity and sensitivity in both the original and validation cohorts. A further reported finding was that TCR beta sequences accurately predicted the HLA-A and HLA-B alleles for most subjects in the first cohort. Most TCR sequences were seen in very few donors, while some public TCRs were found in many individuals. Because HLA typing was missing for some donors at each locus, association tests included only the typed subset. When HLA alleles, especially DR and DQ, strongly co-occurred, attributing TCR associations to individual alleles was difficult. In vitro tests confirmed that three of the cytomegalovirus-associated TCR beta chains recognize cytomegalovirus antigens. The only immune exposure information available for the cohort was CMV serostatus. The earlier analysis of 587 of the donors excluded some 15 rarely observed V segments, including chromosome 9 orphons, because counts were too low. V-gene and J-gene trimming of TCR beta chains was associated with a missense DCLRE1C variant in a later genetic analysis, and the association was replicated in an independent cohort. In an earlier analysis of over 550 of the donors, most TCR beta V segments were observed in productive rearrangements about 90% or about 30% of the time, broadly matching IMGT annotations. A cluster of highly shared sequence variants was judged likely to represent a technical artifact of the sequencing pipeline. In the study, approximately 150 TCR beta chains were listed as associated with cytomegalovirus. Specific HLA alleles were associated with 15,000 to 20,000 TCR beta sequences at a false discovery rate of 0.05 in a later analysis. Some IMGT-functional V segments, including TRBV6-2 and TRBV6-3, could not be told apart with the 87-base-pair reads, so those segments were excluded. According to a later genetic analysis, donors in an Asian-associated ancestry cluster had fewer N-insertions in productive TCRs than the roughly 700-donor mean. Only TCR beta chains were sequenced in this cohort, and the absence of alpha or paired-chain data limited detectable features. Sequencing depth was assumed to be roughly uniform across donors in the presence/absence analyses, though that assumption may not hold. In a later analysis, TCR association rates were found to vary across HLA loci, with the most associated TCRs seen for DRB1 alleles and the fewest for HLA-C alleles.

The library was made by the immunoSEQ multiplex PCR assay. The multiplex PCR relied on a mix of 60 forward primers for TCR Vbeta segments and 13 reverse primers for TCR Jbeta segments. Amplification of the CDR3 region of rearranged TCR beta genes was performed with a multiplex PCR assay on genomic DNA. On the Illumina HiSeq System, the amplified TCR beta libraries were sequenced as 87-base-pair reads. Per the source publication's procedure: A later analysis tallied about 77 million unique TCR beta chains across the roughly 610 repertoires, and some 10 million of those chains were shared by two or more donors. A nearest-neighbor algorithm error-corrected the raw reads and collapsed the reads into unique sequences, merging closely related sequences to remove PCR and sequencing errors. To assign V, D and J gene segments, CDR3 sequences were aligned to IMGT reference sequences. For a sequence to be retained, a match of at least six nucleotides to both a V gene segment and a J gene segment was required. Rearrangements were classified as productive when the CDR3 lacked stop codons and remained in frame with V and J, and all other rearrangements were classified as non-productive. CDR3 was defined according to IMGT convention as the region running from the second conserved V-encoded cysteine to the conserved J-encoded phenylalanine. Sequences without an unambiguous match to a single V gene segment were excluded from the earlier analysis of approximately 600 of the donors. In an earlier analysis of some 590 of the donors, a V segment was called functional when productive rearrangements were above 56.7%, and segregating when the standard deviation between donors exceeded 5%. A statistical classification framework was developed to diagnose cytomegalovirus status using the catalog of TCR beta chain sequences. V and J gene assignment, in a later analysis, came from comparing TCR nucleotide sequences with IMGT/GENE-DB human TR gene sequences. Using the TCRdist pipeline, a later analysis assigned CDR3 sequences along with most-parsimonious VDJ recombination scenarios. In a later analysis, every TCR beta chain was defined by the combination of its CDR3 amino acid sequence and its V-gene family, and reads without a unique V-gene family were dropped. A later analysis removed 550 to 700 highly shared, low-generation-probability nucleotide sequences to deal with suspected cross-contamination and a sequencing artifact. A later analysis calculated a clonal expansion index for each public chain from normalized within-repertoire ranks of inferred template counts. Generation probabilities in a later analysis came from a VDJ recombination model fitted to out-of-frame rearrangements, and those results were checked against IGoR. Hypergeometric tests were used in a later analysis to score TCR-TCR, TCR-HLA and TCR-CMV co-occurrence, with a repertoire-size bias correction applied to the TCR pairs. In a later analysis, false discovery rates were estimated by permuting HLA or CMV assignments 20 times. In a later analysis, co-occurring TCRs were grouped using DBSCAN, and TCRdist sequence similarity was added for clustering within HLA-allele-positive subsets. Repertoires with fewer than 30,000 or more than 120,000 public chains were left out of co-occurrence clustering, as were five repertoires with anomalous nucleotide sharing. Sourced from immuneACCESS, this table was stored by TCRdb with only in-frame sequences that have V and J called. A share of the clones is absent; for the studies checked, an unresolved V gene accounts for under half, and the remainder has no known explanation. V and J calls plus clone size are reproduced from that table; the DNA served to infer D and trimming. This sample lists roughly 120,000 clones; 80% were detected once. The biggest ten clones account for under 1.2% of the sample.

The germline V gene sets CDR1 to SGHRS and CDR2 to YFSETQ. V is pared back by 0 bases and J by 4 bases, with 11 bases lying between the germline termini. The CDR3 holds 14 amino acids from the cysteine to the phenylalanine. Only the CDR3 DNA stays, 42 bases, in frame from base 1. As concerns this clone: Its antigen has not been determined. No base quality information exists; no much larger clone differs at one position.

The cohort was made up of several hundred healthy bone marrow donors. All cohort members were sampled while nominally healthy, although unrecorded immune exposures were likely present. CMV serostatus was recorded as positive for 250 to 300 and negative for about 50% of the 666 cohort members, whereas no CMV serostatus was recorded for the donor in question. A peripheral blood sample was collected from each donor, and TCR beta sequencing was performed on peripheral blood mononuclear cells. Genomic DNA extraction from the blood cell samples was performed with the Qiagen DNeasy Blood Extraction Kit. The receptor was derived from a human donor in good health. The chain uses TRBV5-1 and TRBJ2-7; the D gene is unclear. Sequencing used PBMCs. This receptor has the CDR3 CASSLGQPLYEQYF. The nucleotides read TGCGCCAGCAGCTTGGGACAACCTCTATACGAGCAGTACTTC.